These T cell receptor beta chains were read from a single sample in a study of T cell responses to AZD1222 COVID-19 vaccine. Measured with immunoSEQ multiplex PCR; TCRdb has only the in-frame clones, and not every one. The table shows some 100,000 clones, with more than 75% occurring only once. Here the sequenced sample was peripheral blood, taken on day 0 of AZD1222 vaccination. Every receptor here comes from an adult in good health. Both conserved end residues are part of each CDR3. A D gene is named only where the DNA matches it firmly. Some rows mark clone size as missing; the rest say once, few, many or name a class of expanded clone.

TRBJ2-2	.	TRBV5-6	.	CASSLVIGELFF	TGTGCCAGCAGCTTGGTGATCGGGGAGCTGTTTTTT
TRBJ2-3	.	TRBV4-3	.	CASSHGKGPGTDTQYF	TGCGCCAGCAGCCATGGGAAGGGTCCCGGTACAGATACGCAGTATTTT
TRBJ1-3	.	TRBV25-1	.	CASSGRGAGNTIYF	TGTGCCAGCTCCGGTCGGGGTGCTGGAAACACCATATATTTT
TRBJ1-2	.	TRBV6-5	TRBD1	CASRLQGPGGYTF	TGTGCCAGCAGACTACAGGGGCCCGGTGGCTACACCTTC
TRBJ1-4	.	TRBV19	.	CATKEQQNEKLFF	TGTGCCACTAAAGAACAGCAGAATGAAAAACTGTTTTTT
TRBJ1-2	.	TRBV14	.	CASSQTSGQSYGYTF	TGTGCCAGCAGCCAAACCTCAGGACAGTCCTATGGCTACACCTTC
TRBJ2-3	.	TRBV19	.	CASSIGTTSTDTQYF	TGTGCCAGTAGTATCGGGACAACGAGCACAGATACGCAGTATTTT
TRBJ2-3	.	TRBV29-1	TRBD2	CSVVRFSGGAPTDTQYF	TGCAGCGTTGTCCGGTTTAGCGGGGGGGCTCCCACAGATACGCAGTATTTT
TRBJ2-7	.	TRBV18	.	CASSPRPDTYEQYF	TGTGCCAGCTCACCACGACCAGATACCTACGAGCAGTACTTC
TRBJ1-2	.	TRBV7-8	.	CASSRQRESYGYTF	TGTGCCAGCAGCCGTCAGAGGGAGAGCTATGGCTACACCTTC
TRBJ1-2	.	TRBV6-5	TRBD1	CASSPGGLGGYTF	TGTGCCAGCAGTCCAGGGGGCCTGGGCGGCTACACCTTC
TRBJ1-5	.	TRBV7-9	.	CASSLEMAGQHF	TGTGCCAGCAGCTTAGAGATGGCAGGACAGCATTTT
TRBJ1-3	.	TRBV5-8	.	CASSFGQYSGNTIYF	TGTGCCAGCAGCTTTGGACAGTACTCTGGAAACACCATATATTTT
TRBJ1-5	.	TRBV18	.	CASSPSSPGRDPPQPQHF	TGTGCCAGCTCACCATCATCTCCCGGCCGGGACCCCCCACAGCCCCAGCATTTT
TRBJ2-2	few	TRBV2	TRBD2	CASSGQRGGTGELFF	TGTGCCAGCAGTGGCCAGCGGGGGGGCACCGGGGAGCTGTTTTTT
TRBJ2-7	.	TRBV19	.	CASKGTGSAYEQYF	TGTGCCAGTAAGGGAACAGGTTCGGCCTACGAGCAGTACTTC
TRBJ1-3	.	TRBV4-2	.	CASSQERRYSGNTIYF	TGTGCCAGCAGCCAAGAACGCAGGTACTCTGGAAACACCATATATTTT
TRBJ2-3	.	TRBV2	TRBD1	CASRDRGWGTDTQYF	TGTGCCAGCAGGGACAGGGGATGGGGCACAGATACGCAGTATTTT
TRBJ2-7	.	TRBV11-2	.	CASSLDYGEQYF	TGTGCCAGCAGCTTAGATTATGGAGAGCAGTACTTC
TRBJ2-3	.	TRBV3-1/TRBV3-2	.	CASSPWLGASTDTQYF	TGTGCCAGCAGCCCCTGGTTAGGTGCTAGCACAGATACGCAGTATTTT
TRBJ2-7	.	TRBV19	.	CATSGPDYEQYF	TGTGCCACCTCGGGTCCTGACTACGAGCAGTACTTC
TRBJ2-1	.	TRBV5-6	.	CASSPGAAGSGYNEQFF	TGTGCCAGCAGCCCGGGTGCTGCCGGGTCGGGCTACAATGAGCAGTTCTTC
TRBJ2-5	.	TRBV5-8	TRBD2	CASSLAFGGGLQETQYF	TGTGCCAGCAGCTTGGCATTTGGGGGGGGACTACAAGAGACCCAGTACTTC
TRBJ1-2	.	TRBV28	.	CASSATAFYGYTF	TGTGCCAGCAGCGCGACAGCTTTCTATGGCTACACCTTC
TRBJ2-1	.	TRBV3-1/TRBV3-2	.	CASSQRGPRYNEQFF	TGTGCCAGCAGCCAGAGGGGTCCTCGCTACAATGAGCAGTTCTTC
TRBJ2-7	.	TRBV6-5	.	CASRSYFGEQYF	TGTGCCAGCAGATCTTACTTCGGTGAGCAGTACTTC
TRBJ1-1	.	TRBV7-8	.	CASSLGRSAEAFF	TGTGCCAGCAGCTTAGGGCGGTCGGCTGAAGCTTTCTTT
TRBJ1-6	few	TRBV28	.	CASSPGGSYNSPLHF	TGTGCCAGCAGTCCCGGGGGCTCCTATAATTCACCCCTCCACTTT
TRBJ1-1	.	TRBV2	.	CASSSGPSDSYTEAFF	TGTGCCAGCAGCAGCGGACCCTCGGACAGCTACACTGAAGCTTTCTTT
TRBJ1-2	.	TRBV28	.	CASSFSGAYGYTF	TGTGCCAGCAGTTTCTCAGGGGCTTATGGCTACACCTTC
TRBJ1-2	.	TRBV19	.	CASSVTGHHYGYTF	TGTGCCAGTAGTGTGACAGGACACCACTATGGCTACACCTTC
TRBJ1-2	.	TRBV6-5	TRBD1	CAGGDRELYGYTF	TGTGCCGGTGGGGACAGGGAACTCTATGGCTACACCTTC
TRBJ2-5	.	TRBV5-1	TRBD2	CASSQRGGAETQYF	TGCGCCAGCAGCCAGCGGGGGGGGGCAGAGACCCAGTACTTC
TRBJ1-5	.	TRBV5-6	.	CASSPGAAQWPQHF	TGTGCCAGCAGCCCTGGGGCGGCCCAATGGCCCCAGCATTTT
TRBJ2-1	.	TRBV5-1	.	CASGNDGNSYNEQFF	TGCGCCAGCGGAAATGACGGCAACTCCTACAATGAGCAGTTCTTC
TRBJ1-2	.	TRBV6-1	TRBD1	CASSDGTGRNYGYTF	TGTGCCAGCAGTGATGGGACAGGGCGTAACTATGGCTACACCTTC
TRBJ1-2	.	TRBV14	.	CASSQQVDYGYTF	TGTGCCAGCAGCCAACAGGTCGACTATGGCTACACCTTC
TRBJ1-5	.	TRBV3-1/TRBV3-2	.	CASSQDGGEQPQHF	TGTGCCAGCAGCCAAGATGGGGGCGAGCAGCCCCAGCATTTT
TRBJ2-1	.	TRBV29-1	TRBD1	CSAKIQGRRSYNEQFF	TGCAGCGCCAAAATACAGGGGCGTAGGTCCTACAATGAGCAGTTCTTC
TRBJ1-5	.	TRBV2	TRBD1	CASSMTGVGQPQHF	TGTGCCAGCAGTATGACAGGGGTAGGGCAGCCCCAGCATTTT
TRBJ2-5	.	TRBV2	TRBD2	CASRGRETKWGTQYF	TGTGCCAGCAGGGGGCGGGAGACAAAGTGGGGGACCCAGTACTTC
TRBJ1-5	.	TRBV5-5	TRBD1	CASSLGQGAQPQHF	TGTGCCAGCAGCCTGGGACAGGGGGCACAGCCCCAGCATTTT
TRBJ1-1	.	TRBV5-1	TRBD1	CASSSGTGSVTNTEAFF	TGCGCCAGCAGCTCCGGGACAGGGAGTGTTACGAACACTGAAGCTTTCTTT
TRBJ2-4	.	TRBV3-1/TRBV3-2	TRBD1	CASSPLRQGARSIQYF	TGTGCCAGCAGCCCGTTAAGACAGGGCGCCAGGAGCATTCAGTACTTC
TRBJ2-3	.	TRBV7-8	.	CASSLTGDFTDTQYF	TGTGCCAGCAGCTTAACCGGGGACTTCACAGATACGCAGTATTTT
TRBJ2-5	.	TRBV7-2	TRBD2	CASSSTRGDQETQYF	TGTGCCAGCAGCTCAACGCGGGGGGACCAAGAGACCCAGTACTTC
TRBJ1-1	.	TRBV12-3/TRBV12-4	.	CASSYGGHTEAFF	TGTGCCAGCAGTTACGGGGGGCACACTGAAGCTTTCTTT
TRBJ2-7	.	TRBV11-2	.	CASRSSGSIYEQYF	TGTGCCAGCAGGTCCTCCGGGAGTATCTACGAGCAGTACTTC
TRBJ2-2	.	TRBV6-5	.	CASSRDRYTGELFF	TGTGCCAGCAGCCGGGACCGCTACACCGGGGAGCTGTTTTTT
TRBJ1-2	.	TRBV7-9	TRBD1	CASRSGQGVVGYTF	TGTGCCAGCAGGTCGGGACAGGGGGTCGTTGGCTACACCTTC
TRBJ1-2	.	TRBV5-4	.	CASSSDYGYTF	TGTGCCAGCAGCTCGGACTATGGCTACACCTTC
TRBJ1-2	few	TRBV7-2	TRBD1	CASSLPGRGRYGYTF	TGTGCCAGCAGCTTACCGGGGAGGGGGCGCTATGGCTACACCTTC
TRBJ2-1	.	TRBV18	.	CASSPPGLWGINEQFF	TGTGCCAGCTCACCACCGGGCTTATGGGGGATCAATGAGCAGTTCTTC
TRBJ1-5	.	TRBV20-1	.	CSASRADQPQHF	TGCAGTGCTAGTAGGGCAGATCAGCCCCAGCATTTT